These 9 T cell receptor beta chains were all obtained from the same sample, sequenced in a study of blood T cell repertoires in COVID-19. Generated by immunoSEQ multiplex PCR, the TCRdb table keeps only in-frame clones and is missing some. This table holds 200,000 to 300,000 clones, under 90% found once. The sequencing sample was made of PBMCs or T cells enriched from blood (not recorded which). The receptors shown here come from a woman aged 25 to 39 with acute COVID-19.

CDR3 sequence (DNA): TGTGCCAGCAGTTTCGGGACAGCAAACAGAGATGGCTACACCTTC. Its protein product is CASSFGTANRDGYTF. V is TRBV27 and J is TRBJ1-2; 7 nucleotides match TRBD1. Germline lookup yields CDR1 MNHEY and CDR2 SMNVEV (reference sequence). The CDR3 consists of 15 residues. The V and J ends lost 3 bases and 6 bases, in that order; junction bases with no gene match: 10.

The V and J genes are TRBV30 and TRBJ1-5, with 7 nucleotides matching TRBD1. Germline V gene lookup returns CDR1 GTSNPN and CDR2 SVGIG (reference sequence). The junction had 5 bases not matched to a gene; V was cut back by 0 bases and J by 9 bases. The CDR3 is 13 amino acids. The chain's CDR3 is CAWSVEGGRPQHF. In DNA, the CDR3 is TGTGCCTGGAGTGTAGAAGGGGGCAGGCCCCAGCATTTT.

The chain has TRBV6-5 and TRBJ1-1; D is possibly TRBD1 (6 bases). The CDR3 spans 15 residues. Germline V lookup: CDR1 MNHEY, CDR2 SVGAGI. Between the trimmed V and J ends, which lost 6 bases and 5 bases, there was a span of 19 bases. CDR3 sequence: CASSLSRGAGTEAFF. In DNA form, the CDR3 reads TGTGCCAGCAGCCTCTCCCGGGGGGCGGGAACTGAAGCTTTCTTT.

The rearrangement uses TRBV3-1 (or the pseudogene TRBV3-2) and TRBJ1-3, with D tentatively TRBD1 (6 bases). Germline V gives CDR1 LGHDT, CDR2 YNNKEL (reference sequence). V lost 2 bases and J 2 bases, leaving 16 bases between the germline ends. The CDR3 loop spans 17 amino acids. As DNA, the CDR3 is TGTGCCAGCAGCCAATCCTTGGGGGCGGCGGCTGGAAACACCATATATTTT. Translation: CASSQSLGAAAGNTIYF.

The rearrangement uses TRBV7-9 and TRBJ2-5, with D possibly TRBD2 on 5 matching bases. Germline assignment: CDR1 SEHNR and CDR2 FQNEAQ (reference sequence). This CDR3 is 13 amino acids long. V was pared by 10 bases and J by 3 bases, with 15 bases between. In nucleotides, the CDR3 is TGTGCCACAAATGACGGGGTGGAAGAGACCCAGTACTTC. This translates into CATNDGVEETQYF.

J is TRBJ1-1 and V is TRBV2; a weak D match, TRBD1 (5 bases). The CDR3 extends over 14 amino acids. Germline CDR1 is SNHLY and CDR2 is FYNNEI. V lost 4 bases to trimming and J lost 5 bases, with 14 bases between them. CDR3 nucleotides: TGTGCCAGCAGTGGTAGGGGTTATAAGACTGAAGCTTTCTTT. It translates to CASSGRGYKTEAFF.

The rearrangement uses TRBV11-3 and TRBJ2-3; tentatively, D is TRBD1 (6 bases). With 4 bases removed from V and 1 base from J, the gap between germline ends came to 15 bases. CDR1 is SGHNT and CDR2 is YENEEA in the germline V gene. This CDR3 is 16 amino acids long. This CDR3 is CASSSSTGIGTDTQYF. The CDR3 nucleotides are TGTGCCAGCAGCTCATCAACAGGGATCGGCACAGATACGCAGTATTTT.

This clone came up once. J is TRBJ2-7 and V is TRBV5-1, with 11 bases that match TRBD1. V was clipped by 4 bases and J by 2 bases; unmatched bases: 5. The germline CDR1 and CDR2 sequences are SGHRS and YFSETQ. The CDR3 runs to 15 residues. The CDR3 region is CASSMGQGGAYEQYF. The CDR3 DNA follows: TGCGCCAGCAGCATGGGACAGGGGGGAGCCTACGAGCAGTACTTC. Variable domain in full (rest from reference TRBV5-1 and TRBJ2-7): KAGVTQTPRYLIKTRGQQVTLSCSPISGHRSVSWYQQTPGQGLQFLFEYFSETQRNKGNFPGRFSGRQFSNSRSEMNVSTLELGDSALYLCASSMGQGGAYEQYFGPGTRLTVT.

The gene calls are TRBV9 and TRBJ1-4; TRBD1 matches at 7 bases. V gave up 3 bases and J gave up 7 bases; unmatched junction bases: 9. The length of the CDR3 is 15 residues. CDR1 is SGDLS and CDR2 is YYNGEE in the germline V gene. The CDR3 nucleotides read TGTGCCAGCAGCGCCAATACAGGGGACGGTGAAAAACTGTTTTTT. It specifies CASSANTGDGEKLFF.